The next 23 T cell receptor beta chains were all read from a single sample in a study of T cell repertoires in cytomegalovirus infection (dated by TCRdb to about 2019). Data came from an Illumina HiSeq 1500. The public reads were quality trimmed at Q25 with fastp and then assembled into clones with MiXCR by TCRdb, keeping productive beta chains. Entries that share a CDR3 protein sequence are merged under the most common genes and DNA. The sample table holds 290,000 or so distinct CDR3 sequences, of which around 25% were seen once. Approximately 13% of the sample is held by the ten biggest clonotypes. Sequencing was performed on PBMCs. The receptors originated from a human donor in good health (CMV status not recorded). Some clones in this sample may be carry-over from other donors' samples.

The chain recombines TRBV7-2 with TRBJ2-2; weak D call: TRBD1 (6 bases). The CDR3 is 17 residues long. The germline V and J ends were trimmed by 2 bases and 0 bases, with 13 bases remaining between them. CDR1 is SGHTA and CDR2 is FQGNSA in the germline V gene. The chain's CDR3 is CASSLRLDSANTGELFF. The DNA of the CDR3 is TGTGCCAGCAGCTTAAGGTTGGACAGCGCGAACACCGGGGAGCTGTTTTTT.

This clonotype was seen just once. The chain uses TRBV11-2 and TRBJ2-3, with TRBD2 matching over 10 bases. The germline V gene encodes CDR1 SGHAT and CDR2 FQNNGV. Trimming at V came to 2 bases and at J to 7 bases, leaving 12 bases not matched to a gene. The CDR3 has 17 amino acids. The CDR3 protein is CASSLYPSGGATNTQYF. The CDR3 region has the DNA TGTGCCAGCAGCTTATATCCAAGCGGGGGGGCCACTAATACGCAGTATTTT.

This chain uses TRBV6-6 with TRBJ2-1; 13 nucleotides align to TRBD2. Germline-derived CDR1 and CDR2 are MNHNY and SVGAGI (reference sequence). CDR3 length: 18 residues. After removal of 2 bases from V and 9 bases from J, the junction contained 13 bases not matched to a gene. CDR3 residues: CASSYPHPTSGRAVEQFF. CDR3 nucleotides: TGTGCCAGCAGTTACCCACATCCTACTAGCGGGAGGGCGGTTGAGCAGTTCTTC.

The sample holds many counts of this clonotype. The chain has TRBV15 and TRBJ2-2; D is uncertain. CDR1 is LNHNV and CDR2 is YYDKDF in the germline V gene (reference sequence). This CDR3 is 16 amino acids long. Between the trimmed V and J ends, which lost 0 bases and 0 bases, there was a span of 8 bases. The CDR3 DNA is TGTGCCACCAGCAGAGATGTGCGCTCGAACACCGGGGAGCTGTTTTTT. It is translated as CATSRDVRSNTGELFF.

J is TRBJ2-1 and V is TRBV2, with D perhaps TRBD2 (6 bases). Between the trimmed V and J ends, which lost 2 bases and 0 bases, there was a span of 11 bases. Per germline, CDR1 SNHLY and CDR2 FYNNEI. The CDR3 has 16 amino acids. The CDR3 nucleotides read TGTGCCAGCAGTGAAAGCGGGCTTAGCTCCTACAATGAGCAGTTCTTC. As protein: CASSESGLSSYNEQFF.

This clonotype was detected only a few times. The V and J genes are TRBV7-3 and TRBJ2-7; unclear D gene. This CDR3 has 13 amino acids. Per the germline V gene, CDR1 is SGHTA and CDR2 is FQGTGA. The V end was cut by 2 bases, the J end by 6 bases, with 11 bases between. CDR3 region: CASSLLTGGEQYF. The DNA of the CDR3 is TGTGCCAGCAGCTTATTAACGGGTGGCGAGCAGTACTTC.

The CDR3 DNA reads TGTGCCAGCAGCCCCCGACTAGCGGGGTCCACCGGGGAGCTGTTTTTT. Translation: CASSPRLAGSTGELFF. The gene calls are TRBV11-2 and TRBJ2-2; 11 positions agree with TRBD2. The CDR3 loop spans 16 amino acids. Germline lookup yields CDR1 SGHAT and CDR2 FQNNGV. The junction had 6 bases not matched to a gene; V was cut back by 5 bases and J by 4 bases.

The chain links TRBV7-9 to TRBJ1-1; the D is unclear. Germline values: CDR1 SEHNR, CDR2 FQNEAQ (reference sequence). This CDR3 region has 10 residues. Trimming pared 6 bases from V and 14 bases from J, leaving 13 bases between. CDR3 in amino acids: CASSIGRQFF. CDR3 sequence (DNA): TGTGCCAGCAGTATCGGGCGGCAGTTCTTT. The whole variable domain, filled in from reference TRBV7-9 and TRBJ1-1, reads DTGVSQNPRHKITKRGQNVTFRCDPISEHNRLYWYRQTLGQGPEFLTYFQNEAQLEKSRLLSDRFSAERPKGSFSTLEIQRTEQGDSAMYLCASSIGRQFFGQGTRLTVV.

Turning to this clonotype: A much larger clone lies a single base off, so this may be a read error. The V and J genes are TRBV11-2 and TRBJ1-1; TRBD1 agrees at 9 bases. This CDR3 has 13 residues. Germline lookup yields CDR1 SGHAT and CDR2 FQNNGV. The CDR3 sequence is CASSWTGESEASF. In DNA form, the CDR3 reads TGTGCCAGCAGCTGGACAGGGGAGTCTGAAGCTTCCTTT.

This clonotype has a handful of counts. The J gene is TRBJ2-1, the V gene TRBV20-1, with D tentatively TRBD1 or TRBD2 (6 bases each). Germline assignment: CDR1 DFQATT and CDR2 SNEGSKA (reference sequence). This CDR3 region has 15 residues. Trimming left V 1 base short and J 9 bases short, with 19 bases between. CDR3 coding DNA: TGCAGTGCTAGAGGGGAGGTGGTCCGACAGGTTGAGCAGTTCTTC. This translates into CSARGEVVRQVEQFF.

This clonotype was observed at least ten times. The chain combines TRBV12-5 with TRBJ2-3; D is unresolved. The V end was cut by 2 bases, the J end by 5 bases, with 8 bases between. The CDR3 sequence is 13 residues long. CDR1 is LGHNT, CDR2 FRNRAP, per germline. The CDR3 DNA reads TGTGCTAGTGGTTTGCCAAATGTAGATACGCAGTATTTT. Translated, it gives CASGLPNVDTQYF.

The chain combines TRBV20-1 with TRBJ1-1; D gene uncertain. The CDR3 spans 13 residues. Germline CDR1 and CDR2: DFQATT and SNEGSKA (reference sequence). Trimming left V 4 bases short and J 4 bases short, with 13 bases between. As DNA, the CDR3 is TGCAGTGCTATCGGTTTTTTGGGCACTGAAGCTTTCTTT. It codes for CSAIGFLGTEAFF.

V is TRBV6-2 or TRBV6-3 and J is TRBJ1-1; D gene unclear. Germline assignment: CDR1 MNHEY and CDR2 SVGEGT. Trimming cost V 6 bases and J 2 bases, with 10 bases left between them. This CDR3 contains 13 residues. CDR3 residues: CASRQPPNTEAFF. CDR3 coding DNA: TGTGCCAGCAGGCAACCACCTAACACTGAAGCTTTCTTT.

This clonotype was seen a handful of times. V usage is TRBV10-3 and J usage is TRBJ2-7, with TRBD2 matching over 10 bases. The germline V gene encodes CDR1 ENHRY and CDR2 SYGVKD. The CDR3 covers 14 residues. Germline trimming cut 8 bases from V and 1 base from J; bases unmatched to any gene: 5. The CDR3 region has the DNA TGTGCCATCTCCGGGACTAGCGCTTCCTACGAGCAGTACTTC. The encoded protein is CAISGTSASYEQYF.

V usage is TRBV5-1 and J usage is TRBJ2-4, with 8 positions matching TRBD1. The length of the CDR3 is 15 residues. The V gene's germline CDR1 is SGHRS and CDR2 YFSETQ. The junction had 8 bases not matched to a gene; V was cut back by 3 bases and J by 6 bases. The CDR3 sequence: CASSSGQGWGNIQYF. CDR3 DNA: TGCGCCAGCAGCTCCGGACAGGGATGGGGAAACATTCAGTACTTC.

This clonotype was seen a few times. This chain links TRBV6-5 with TRBJ1-2, with 8 bases fitting TRBD1. The CDR3 loop spans 14 amino acids. Germline V gene sequence: CDR1 MNHEY, CDR2 SVGAGI. Trimming at V came to 5 bases and at J to 4 bases, leaving 6 bases not matched to a gene. The CDR3 reads CASSTNRGVYGYTF. Here the CDR3 DNA reads TGTGCCAGCAGTACCAACAGGGGGGTCTATGGCTACACCTTC.

At least ten counts were recorded for this clonotype. This chain connects TRBV7-2 to TRBJ2-3, with D perhaps TRBD2 (6 bases). The length of the CDR3 is 14 residues. The germline gives CDR1 SGHTA, CDR2 FQGNSA. The V end lost 4 bases, the J end lost 1 base, and 9 bases lay between the germline ends. CDR3 sequence reads: CASSSQRGTDTQYF. The DNA for the CDR3 is TGTGCCAGCAGCTCACAGCGGGGCACAGATACGCAGTATTTT.

The chain recombines TRBV5-6 with TRBJ2-1; weak D call: TRBD2 (5 bases). The V gene's germline CDR1 is SGHDT and CDR2 YYEEEE. The CDR3 is 14 amino acids. The germline V and J ends were trimmed by 6 bases and 0 bases, with 10 bases remaining between them. Here the CDR3 DNA reads TGTGCCAGCATCCGTACTAGCTCCTACAATGAGCAGTTCTTC. Its protein product is CASIRTSSYNEQFF. Together with reference TRBV5-6 and TRBJ2-1, the CDR3 gives the full variable domain: DAGVTQSPTHLIKTRGQQVTLRCSPKSGHDTVSWYQQALGQGPQFIFQYYEEEERQRGNFPDRFSGHQFPNYSSELNVNALLLGDSALYLCASIRTSSYNEQFFGPGTRLTVL.

This clonotype has just a few counts. CDR3 sequence (DNA): TGTGCCAGCAGGGGGGCACCGGGACTAGCTCGCGAGCAGTACGTC. It is translated as CASRGAPGLAREQYV. V is TRBV6-2 or TRBV6-3 and J is TRBJ2-7; TRBD2 matches at 9 bases. In germline, CDR1 is MNHEY, CDR2 SVGEGT. The CDR3 covers 15 residues. J gave up 6 bases and V 6 bases, and 12 bases lay outside the gene matches.

Concerning this clonotype itself: Being one base from a much bigger clone, this may be a read error. The chain joins TRBV4-1 to TRBJ2-1; TRBD1 is a possible D gene (5 bases). From germline, CDR1 is MGHRA and CDR2 YSYEKL. The CDR3 spans 16 residues. CDR3 region: CASSQDETDPYNGQFF. As DNA, the CDR3 is TGTGCCAGCAGCCAAGATGAGACAGACCCCTACAATGGGCAGTTCTTC.

The chain combines TRBV7-3 with TRBJ2-1; D unclear. Trimming removed 2 bases from V and 4 bases from J, with 9 bases in between. Germline V CDR1 and CDR2: SGHTA, FQGTGA. This CDR3 has 14 residues. The CDR3 DNA reads as TGTGCCAGCAGCTTAGGAGCAGCGTACAATGAGCAGTTCTTC. This encodes CASSLGAAYNEQFF.

At least ten counts were recorded for this clonotype. The chain has TRBV27 and TRBJ2-1; 11 nucleotides line up with TRBD2. This CDR3 is 15 amino acids long. Germline CDR1 reads MNHEY; CDR2 reads SMNVEV (reference sequence). Unmatched junction bases numbered 11, after V lost 6 bases and J lost 10 bases. The chain's CDR3 is CASSHIRLAGIEQFF. The CDR3, as DNA: TGTGCCAGCAGCCACATCAGACTAGCGGGAATAGAGCAGTTCTTC.

This clonotype was seen at least ten times. The chain joins TRBV7-8 to TRBJ2-1; 8 bases match TRBD1. Trimming took 5 bases from V and 7 from J; bases not matched to a gene: 10. Germline V gene sequence: CDR1 SGHVS, CDR2 FQNEAQ. This CDR3 is built from 15 residues. CDR3 in amino acids: CASSLDRGSWNEQFF. The CDR3 DNA is TGTGCCAGCAGCCTAGACAGGGGTTCTTGGAATGAGCAGTTCTTC.